A selection of T cell receptor beta chains follows, all from one sample in a study of CD8 T cells in Susac syndrome. TCRdb reprocessed the immunoSEQ multiplex PCR reads via MiXCR and lists one record per CDR3 protein. The sample records 200,000 or so distinct CDR3 sequences, roughly 95% being singletons. Input material: CD4+ T cells from PBMCs. These receptors were collected from a human donor with multiple sclerosis. The CDR3 runs from the conserved cysteine through the conserved F or W. The order of the fields is D gene, J gene, clone size, V gene, CDR3 DNA, CDR3 protein. A D gene is named only where the DNA matches it firmly. Some rows mark clone size as missing; the rest say once, few, many or name a class of expanded clone.

. TRBJ2-1 . TRBV24-1 TGTGCCACCAGTGACCCTGGTAGGGAGCAGTTCTTC CATSDPGREQFF
. TRBJ2-6 . TRBV3-1 TGTGCCAGCAGCCAAGGGCGAAAGGTTTCTGGGGCCAACGTCCTGACTTTC CASSQGRKVSGANVLTF
. TRBJ2-6 . TRBV2 TGTGCCAGCAGGAGGCTAGCTGGGGCCAACGTCCTGACTTTC CASRRLAGANVLTF
. TRBJ1-1 . TRBV9 TGTGCCAGCAGCGTAGCTACTCCCAACACTGAAGCTTTCTTT CASSVATPNTEAFF
TRBD1 TRBJ2-7 . TRBV5-4 TGTGCCAGCAGCGATGACAGGGCCGAGCAGTACTTC CASSDDRAEQYF
. TRBJ2-1 . TRBV2 TGTGCCAGCAGTGAAGCGGGGCACCTTTACAATGAGCAGTTCTTC CASSEAGHLYNEQFF
TRBD2 TRBJ2-2 . TRBV20-1 TGCAGTGCTAGAGATCCTCTAGCGGGCACCGGGGAGCTGTTTTTT CSARDPLAGTGELFF
. TRBJ2-7 . TRBV7-9 TGTGCCAGCAGCTTAGGGGAATTGAGGGAGCAGTACTTC CASSLGELREQYF
TRBD1 TRBJ1-4 once TRBV9 TGTGCCAGCAGCCCACTTCCAGCAGGGGGTAATGAAAAACTGTTTTTT CASSPLPAGGNEKLFF
. TRBJ2-7 . TRBV15 TGTGCCACCAGCACCGCCCACTCCGAGCAGTACTTC CATSTAHSEQYF
TRBD1 TRBJ2-1 . TRBV4-2 TGTGCCAGCAGCCAAGGGGCCGGACAGGGATTCGATGAGCAGTTCTTC CASSQGAGQGFDEQFF
. TRBJ1-2 few TRBV14 TGTGCCAGCAGCCAAGAAGGTTCTGGCTATGGCTACACCTTC CASSQEGSGYGYTF
. TRBJ2-7 . TRBV5-1 TGCGCCAGCACCCTCTTGGACAGTACCTACGAGCAGTACTTC CASTLLDSTYEQYF
. TRBJ1-2 . TRBV5-4 TGTGCCAGCAGCTTCAGTAGACTTTCGGATGGCTACACCTTC CASSFSRLSDGYTF
. TRBJ2-7 . TRBV21-1 TGTGCCAGCAGCAAAGTCGGTCCCTACGAGCAGTACTTC CASSKVGPYEQYF
. TRBJ1-1 . TRBV19 TGTGCCAGTGTCCGGACGGGGACTGAAGCTTTCTTT CASVRTGTEAFF
TRBD2 TRBJ2-1 once TRBV7-9 TGTGCCAGCAGCTTATCGGGACTAGTTGGGGAGCAGTTCTTC CASSLSGLVGEQFF
. TRBJ2-3 . TRBV20-1 TGCAGTGCGACCGACGGCCAAGCTTTTGGCACAGATACGCAGTATTTT CSATDGQAFGTDTQYF
. TRBJ2-1 . TRBV20-1 TGCAGTGCTAGAGACTTGCCCGGTGAGCAGTTCTTC CSARDLPGEQFF
. TRBJ2-3 once TRBV12-3/TRBV12-4 TGTGCCAGCAGTTCCGCGACGCAAGATACGCAGTATTTT CASSSATQDTQYF
TRBD1 TRBJ2-7 . TRBV9 TGTGCCAGCATTCGACAGGGTATCTACGAGCAGTACTTC CASIRQGIYEQYF
. TRBJ2-7 . TRBV6-5 TGTGCCAGCAGTGCCGTCTTGGGCTACGAGCAGTACTTC CASSAVLGYEQYF
. TRBJ2-6 . TRBV11-1 TGTGCCAGCAGCTTAGTGCAGGGGAAAACCTCTGGGGCCAACGTCCTGACTTTC CASSLVQGKTSGANVLTF
. TRBJ2-4 . TRBV19 TGTGCCAGTAGTCTAAGACAGGGAGGGAACATTCAGTACTTC CASSLRQGGNIQYF
. TRBJ1-1 . TRBV2 TGTGCCACCACTATCACAGGGTTGAACACTGAAGCTTTCTTT CATTITGLNTEAFF
. TRBJ2-3 . TRBV29-1 TGCAGCGTTGCCTCCGGAGATACGCAGTATTTT CSVASGDTQYF
. TRBJ2-7 once TRBV20-1 TGCAGTGCTAGCGGACCTGCCCCCAACGAGCAGTACTTC CSASGPAPNEQYF
. TRBJ2-1 . TRBV7-9 TGTGCCAGCAGCAGACGAGGGGCCTTGGGTAATGAGCAGTTCTTC CASSRRGALGNEQFF
. TRBJ1-1 . TRBV7-3 TGTGCCAGCAGCTTTCAGGGCGGCACTGAAGCTTTCTTT CASSFQGGTEAFF
. TRBJ2-1 . TRBV24-1 TGTGCCACCAGTGATTGGTCGGGAGCGAATAATGAGCAGTTCTTC CATSDWSGANNEQFF
TRBD2 TRBJ2-2 . TRBV9 TGTGCCAGCAGCGTAGGAGCCGTTGTGGGGGAGGGCGGGGAGCTGTTTTTT CASSVGAVVGEGGELFF